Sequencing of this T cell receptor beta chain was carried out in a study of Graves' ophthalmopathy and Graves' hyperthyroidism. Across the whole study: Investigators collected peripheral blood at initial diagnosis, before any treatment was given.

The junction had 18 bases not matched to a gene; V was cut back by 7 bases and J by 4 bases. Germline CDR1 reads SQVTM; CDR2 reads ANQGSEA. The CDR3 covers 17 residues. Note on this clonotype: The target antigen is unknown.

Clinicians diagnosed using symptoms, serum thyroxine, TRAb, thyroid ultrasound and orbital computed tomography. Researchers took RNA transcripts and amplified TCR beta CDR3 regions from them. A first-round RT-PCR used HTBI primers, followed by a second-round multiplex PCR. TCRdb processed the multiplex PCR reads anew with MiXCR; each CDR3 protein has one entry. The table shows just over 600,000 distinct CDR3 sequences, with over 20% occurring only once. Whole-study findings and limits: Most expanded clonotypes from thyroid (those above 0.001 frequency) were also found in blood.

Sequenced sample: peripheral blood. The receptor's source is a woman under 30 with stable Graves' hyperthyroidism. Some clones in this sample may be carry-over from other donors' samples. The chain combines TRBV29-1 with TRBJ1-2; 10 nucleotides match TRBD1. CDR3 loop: CSASGAAGTGVTYGYTF. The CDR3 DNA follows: TGCAGCGCCTCCGGGGCCGCCGGGACAGGGGTTACCTATGGCTACACCTTC.